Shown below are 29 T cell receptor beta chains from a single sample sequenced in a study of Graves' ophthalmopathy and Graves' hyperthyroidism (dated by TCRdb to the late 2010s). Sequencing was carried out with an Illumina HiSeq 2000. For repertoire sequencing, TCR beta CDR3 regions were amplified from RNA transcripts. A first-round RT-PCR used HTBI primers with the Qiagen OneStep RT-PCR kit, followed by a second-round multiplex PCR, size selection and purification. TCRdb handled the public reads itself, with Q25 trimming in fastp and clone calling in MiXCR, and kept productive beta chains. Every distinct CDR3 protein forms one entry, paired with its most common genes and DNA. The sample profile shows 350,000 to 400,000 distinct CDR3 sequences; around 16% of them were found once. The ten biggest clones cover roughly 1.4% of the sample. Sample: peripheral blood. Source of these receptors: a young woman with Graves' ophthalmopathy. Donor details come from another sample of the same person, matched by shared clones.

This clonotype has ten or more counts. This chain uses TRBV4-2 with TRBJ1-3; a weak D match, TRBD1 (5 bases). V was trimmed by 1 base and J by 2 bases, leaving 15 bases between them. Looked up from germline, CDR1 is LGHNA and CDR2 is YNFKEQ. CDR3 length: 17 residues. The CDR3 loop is CASSQASRQYAGNTIYF. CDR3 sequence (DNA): TGTGCCAGCAGCCAAGCTAGCAGACAGTATGCTGGAAACACCATATATTTT.

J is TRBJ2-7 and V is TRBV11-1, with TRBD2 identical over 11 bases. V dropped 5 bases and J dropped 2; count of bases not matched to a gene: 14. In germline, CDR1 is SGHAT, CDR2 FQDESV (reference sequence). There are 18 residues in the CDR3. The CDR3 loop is CASSPGTSGGRWTYEQYF. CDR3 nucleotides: TGTGCCAGCAGCCCGGGGACTAGCGGAGGCCGCTGGACCTACGAGCAGTACTTC.

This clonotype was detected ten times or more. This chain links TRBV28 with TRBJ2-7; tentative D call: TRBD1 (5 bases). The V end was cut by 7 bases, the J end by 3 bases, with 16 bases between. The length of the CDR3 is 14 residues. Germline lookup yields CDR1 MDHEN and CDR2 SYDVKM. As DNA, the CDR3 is TGTGCCAGCACTACTCAGGGAATCCACTACGAGCAGTACTTC. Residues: CASTTQGIHYEQYF. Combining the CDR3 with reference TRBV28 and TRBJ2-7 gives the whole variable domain DVKVTQSSRYLVKRTGEKVFLECVQDMDHENMFWYRQDPGLGLRLIYFSYDVKMKEKGDIPEGYSVSREKKERFSLILESASTNQTSMYLCASTTQGIHYEQYFGPGTRLTVT.

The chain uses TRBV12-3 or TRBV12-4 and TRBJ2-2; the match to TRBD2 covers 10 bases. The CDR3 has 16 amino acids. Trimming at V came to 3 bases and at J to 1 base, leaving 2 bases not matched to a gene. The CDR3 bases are TGTGCCAGCAGTTTCAGCGGGAGGGGGAACACCGGGGAGCTGTTTTTT. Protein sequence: CASSFSGRGNTGELFF.

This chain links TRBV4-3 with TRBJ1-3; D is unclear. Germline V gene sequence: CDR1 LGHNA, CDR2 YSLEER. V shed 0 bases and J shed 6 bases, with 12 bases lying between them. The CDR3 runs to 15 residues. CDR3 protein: CASSQDGQRINTIYF. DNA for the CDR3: TGCGCCAGCAGCCAAGATGGCCAGCGGATAAACACCATATATTTT.

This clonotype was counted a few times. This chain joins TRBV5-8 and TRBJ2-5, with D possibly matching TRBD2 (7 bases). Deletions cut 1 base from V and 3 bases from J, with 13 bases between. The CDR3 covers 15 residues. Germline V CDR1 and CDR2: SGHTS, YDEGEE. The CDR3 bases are TGTGCCAGCAGCTTGTGGGGGGGGCCTGAAGAGACCCAGTACTTC. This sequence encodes CASSLWGGPEETQYF.

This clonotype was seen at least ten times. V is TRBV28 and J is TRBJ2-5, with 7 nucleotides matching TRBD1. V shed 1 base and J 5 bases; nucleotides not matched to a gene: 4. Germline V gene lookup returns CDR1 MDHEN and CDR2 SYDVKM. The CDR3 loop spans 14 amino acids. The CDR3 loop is CASSLYRGDETQYF. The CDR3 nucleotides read TGTGCCAGCAGTTTATACAGGGGCGATGAGACCCAGTACTTC.

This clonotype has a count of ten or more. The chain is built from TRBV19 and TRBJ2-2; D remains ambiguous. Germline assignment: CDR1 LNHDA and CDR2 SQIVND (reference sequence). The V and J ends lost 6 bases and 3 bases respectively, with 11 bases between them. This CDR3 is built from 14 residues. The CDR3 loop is CASRAKEYTGELFF. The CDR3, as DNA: TGTGCCAGTAGGGCCAAGGAGTACACCGGGGAGCTGTTTTTT. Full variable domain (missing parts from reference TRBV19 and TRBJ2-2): DGGITQSPKYLFRKEGQNVTLSCEQNLNHDAMYWYRQDPGQGLRLIYYSQIVNDFQKGDIAEGYSVSREKKESFPLTVTSAQKNPTAFYLCASRAKEYTGELFFGEGSRLTVL.

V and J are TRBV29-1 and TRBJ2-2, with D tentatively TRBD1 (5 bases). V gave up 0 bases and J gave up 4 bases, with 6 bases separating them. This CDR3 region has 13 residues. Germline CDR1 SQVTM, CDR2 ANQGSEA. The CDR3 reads CSVEEGRTGELFF. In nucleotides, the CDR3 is TGCAGCGTTGAAGAGGGGCGCACCGGGGAGCTGTTTTTT.

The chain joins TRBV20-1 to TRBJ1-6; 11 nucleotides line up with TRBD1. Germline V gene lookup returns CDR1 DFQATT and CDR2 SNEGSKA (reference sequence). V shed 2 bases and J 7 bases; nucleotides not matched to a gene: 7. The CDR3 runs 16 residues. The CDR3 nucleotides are TGCAGTGCTAGACCGGGACAGGGGGTGCTGAATTCACCCCTCCACTTT. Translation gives CSARPGQGVLNSPLHF.

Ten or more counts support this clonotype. As DNA, the CDR3 is TGTGCCAGCAGTTCGCCCGGGACAGCTACCTACGAGCAGTACTTC. The encoded protein is CASSSPGTATYEQYF. The genes are TRBV28 and TRBJ2-7; 7 positions agree with TRBD1. V was clipped by 4 bases and J by 2 bases; unmatched bases: 8. The germline V gene encodes CDR1 MDHEN and CDR2 SYDVKM. The CDR3 length is 15 residues.

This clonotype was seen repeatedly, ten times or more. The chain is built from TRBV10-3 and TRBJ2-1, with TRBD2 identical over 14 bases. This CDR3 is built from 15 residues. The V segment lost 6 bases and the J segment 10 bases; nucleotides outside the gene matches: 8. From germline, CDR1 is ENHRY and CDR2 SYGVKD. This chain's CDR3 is CAISSGLAGGGEQFF. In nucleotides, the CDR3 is TGTGCCATCAGCTCCGGACTAGCGGGAGGCGGCGAGCAGTTCTTC.

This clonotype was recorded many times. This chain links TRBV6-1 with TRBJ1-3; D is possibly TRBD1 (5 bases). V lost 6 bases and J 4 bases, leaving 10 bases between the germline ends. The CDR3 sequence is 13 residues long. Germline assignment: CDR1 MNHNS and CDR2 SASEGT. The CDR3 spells CASSPQGGNTIYF. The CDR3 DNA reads TGTGCCAGCAGCCCGCAGGGCGGAAACACCATATATTTT.

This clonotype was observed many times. For the CDR3, the DNA is TGTGCCAGCAGTTTAGGGCTGTTTTTT. Its protein product is CASSLGLFF. V gene TRBV28 combines with J gene TRBJ2-2; D is unclear. The CDR3 is made up of 9 amino acids. CDR1 is MDHEN and CDR2 is SYDVKM in the germline V gene. Trimming pared 2 bases from V and 13 bases from J, leaving 2 bases between.

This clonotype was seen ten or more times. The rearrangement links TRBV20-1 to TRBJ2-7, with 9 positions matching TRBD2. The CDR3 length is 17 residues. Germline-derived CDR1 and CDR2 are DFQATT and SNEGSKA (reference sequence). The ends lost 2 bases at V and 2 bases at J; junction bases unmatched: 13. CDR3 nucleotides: TGCAGTGCTAGACTTTTACAGCTAGCGGGAATCACCTACGAGCAGTACTTC. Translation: CSARLLQLAGITYEQYF.

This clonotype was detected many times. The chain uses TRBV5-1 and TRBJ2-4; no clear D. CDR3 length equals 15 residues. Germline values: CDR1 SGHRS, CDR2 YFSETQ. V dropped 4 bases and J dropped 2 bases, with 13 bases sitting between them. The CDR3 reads CASSPSPETKNIQYF. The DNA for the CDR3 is TGCGCCAGCAGCCCGTCGCCGGAGACCAAAAACATTCAGTACTTC.

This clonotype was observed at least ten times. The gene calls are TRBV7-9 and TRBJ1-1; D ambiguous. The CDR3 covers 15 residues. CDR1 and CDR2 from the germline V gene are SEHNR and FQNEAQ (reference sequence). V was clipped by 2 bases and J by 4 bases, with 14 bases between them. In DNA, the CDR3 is TGTGCCAGCAGCTTACCGGACCCTCGAGGCACTGAAGCTTTCTTT. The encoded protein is CASSLPDPRGTEAFF.

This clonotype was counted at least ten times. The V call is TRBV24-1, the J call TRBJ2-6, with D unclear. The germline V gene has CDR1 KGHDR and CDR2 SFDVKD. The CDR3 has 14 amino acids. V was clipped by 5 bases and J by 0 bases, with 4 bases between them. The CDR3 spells CATSGGSGANVLTF. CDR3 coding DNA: TGTGCCACCAGTGGGGGCTCTGGGGCCAACGTCCTGACTTTC.

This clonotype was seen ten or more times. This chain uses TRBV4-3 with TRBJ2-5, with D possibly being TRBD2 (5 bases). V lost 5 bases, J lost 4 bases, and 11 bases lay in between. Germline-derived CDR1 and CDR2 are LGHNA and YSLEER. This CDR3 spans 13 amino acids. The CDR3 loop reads CASSGMAGETQYF. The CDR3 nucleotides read TGCGCCAGCAGCGGGATGGCGGGAGAGACCCAGTACTTC.

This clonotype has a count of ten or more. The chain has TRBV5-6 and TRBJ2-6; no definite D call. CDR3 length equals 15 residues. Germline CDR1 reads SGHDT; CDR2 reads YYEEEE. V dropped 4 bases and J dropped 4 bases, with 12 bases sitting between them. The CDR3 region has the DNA TGTGCCAGCAGCCCGGACCCTTGGGGGGCCAACGTCCTGACTTTC. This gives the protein CASSPDPWGANVLTF.

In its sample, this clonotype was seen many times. The CDR3 spells CASTHSSGNTIYF. In DNA, the CDR3 is TGTGCCAGCACCCACAGCTCTGGAAACACCATATATTTT. The V call is TRBV7-2, the J call TRBJ1-3, with D uncertain. CDR1 and CDR2 (germline): SGHTA, FQGNSA. The length of the CDR3 is 13 residues. V was cut by 7 bases and J by 0 bases, with 7 bases left in between.

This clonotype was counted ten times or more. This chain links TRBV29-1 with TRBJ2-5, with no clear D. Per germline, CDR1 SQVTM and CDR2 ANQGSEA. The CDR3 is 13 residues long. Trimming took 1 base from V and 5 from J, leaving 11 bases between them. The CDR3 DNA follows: TGCAGCGTTGAAGTGGAAGCCGGTGAGACCCAGTACTTC. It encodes CSVEVEAGETQYF.

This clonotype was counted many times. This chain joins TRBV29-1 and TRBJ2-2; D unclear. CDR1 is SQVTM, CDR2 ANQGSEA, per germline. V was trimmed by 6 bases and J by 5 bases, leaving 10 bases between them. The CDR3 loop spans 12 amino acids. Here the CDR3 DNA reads TGCAGCGTGGATATCGGGACCGGGGAGCTGTTTTTT. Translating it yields CSVDIGTGELFF.

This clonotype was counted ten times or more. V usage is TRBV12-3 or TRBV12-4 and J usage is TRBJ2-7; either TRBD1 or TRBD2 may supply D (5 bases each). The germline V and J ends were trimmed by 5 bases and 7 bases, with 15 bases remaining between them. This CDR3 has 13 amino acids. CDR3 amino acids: CASSTGTGREQYF. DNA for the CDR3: TGTGCCAGCAGTACCGGGACGGGTAGAGAGCAGTACTTC.

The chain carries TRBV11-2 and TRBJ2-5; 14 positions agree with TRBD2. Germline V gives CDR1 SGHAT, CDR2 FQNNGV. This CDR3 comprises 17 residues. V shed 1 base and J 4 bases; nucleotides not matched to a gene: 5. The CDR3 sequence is CASSLVGTSGSGETQYF. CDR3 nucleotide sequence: TGTGCCAGCAGCTTAGTCGGGACTAGCGGGAGTGGAGAGACCCAGTACTTC.

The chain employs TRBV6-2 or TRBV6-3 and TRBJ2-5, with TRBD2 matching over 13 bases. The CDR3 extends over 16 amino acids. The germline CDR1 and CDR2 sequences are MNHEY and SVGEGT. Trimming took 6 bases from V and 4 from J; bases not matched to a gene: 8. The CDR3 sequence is CASSRLAGGPPETQYF. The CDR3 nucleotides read TGTGCCAGCAGCAGACTAGCGGGGGGACCCCCAGAGACCCAGTACTTC.

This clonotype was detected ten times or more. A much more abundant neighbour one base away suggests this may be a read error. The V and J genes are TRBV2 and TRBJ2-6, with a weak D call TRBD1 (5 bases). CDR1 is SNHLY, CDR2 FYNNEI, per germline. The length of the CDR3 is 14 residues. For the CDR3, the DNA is TGTGCCAGCGTCAGGGCCTCTGGGGCCAACGTCCTGGCTTTC. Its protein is CASVRASGANVLAF.

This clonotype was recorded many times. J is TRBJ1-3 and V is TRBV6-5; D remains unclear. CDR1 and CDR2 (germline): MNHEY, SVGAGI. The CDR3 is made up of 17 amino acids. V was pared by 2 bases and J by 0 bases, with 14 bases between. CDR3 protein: CASSYLRTAPSGNTIYF. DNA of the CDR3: TGTGCCAGCAGTTACCTGCGGACTGCTCCCTCTGGAAACACCATATATTTT.

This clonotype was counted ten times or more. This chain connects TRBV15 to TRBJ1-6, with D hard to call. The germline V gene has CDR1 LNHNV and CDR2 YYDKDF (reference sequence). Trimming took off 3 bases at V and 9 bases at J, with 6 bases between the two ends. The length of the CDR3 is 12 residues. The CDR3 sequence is CATSRVGSPLHF. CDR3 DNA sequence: TGTGCCACCAGCAGGGTTGGTTCACCCCTCCACTTT.